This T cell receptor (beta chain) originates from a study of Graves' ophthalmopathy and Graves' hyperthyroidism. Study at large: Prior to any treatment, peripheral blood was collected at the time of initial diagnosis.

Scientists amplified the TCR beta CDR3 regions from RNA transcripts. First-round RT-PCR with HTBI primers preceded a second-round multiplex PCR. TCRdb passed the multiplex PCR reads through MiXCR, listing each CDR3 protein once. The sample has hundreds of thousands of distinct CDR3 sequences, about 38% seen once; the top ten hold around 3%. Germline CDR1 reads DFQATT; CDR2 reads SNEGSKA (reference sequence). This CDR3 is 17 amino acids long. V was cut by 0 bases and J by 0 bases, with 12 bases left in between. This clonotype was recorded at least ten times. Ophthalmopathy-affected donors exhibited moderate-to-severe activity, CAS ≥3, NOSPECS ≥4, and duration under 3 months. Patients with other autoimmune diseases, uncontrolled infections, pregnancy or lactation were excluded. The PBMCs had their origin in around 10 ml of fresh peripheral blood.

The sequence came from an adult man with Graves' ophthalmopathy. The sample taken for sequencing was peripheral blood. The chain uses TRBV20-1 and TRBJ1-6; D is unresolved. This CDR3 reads CSARDPGLSSYNSPLHF. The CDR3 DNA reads TGCAGTGCTAGAGATCCTGGACTCAGCTCCTATAATTCACCCCTCCACTTT.